The 14 T cell receptor beta chains below come from one sample, sequenced in a study of T cells after yellow fever vaccination. TCRdb itself ran the 5' RACE reads through MiXCR, one entry per CDR3 protein. The data hold about 260,000 distinct CDR3 sequences, with around 4.9% observed a single time. The source material was CD4+ T cells sorted from PBMCs, sampled on the day of the yellow fever booster vaccination. These receptor sequences come from a man aged 18 to 30 who received the YFV17D yellow fever vaccine.

This clonotype was detected only a few times. The gene calls are TRBV6-5 and TRBJ1-2, with 11 bases matching TRBD1. Germline lookup yields CDR1 MNHEY and CDR2 SVGAGI. CDR3 length: 14 residues. V trimming: 5 bases; J trimming: 8 bases; junction bases outside the gene matches: 7. The CDR3 region has the DNA TGTGCCAGCAGTCCGGACAGGGGGCGTCGGGGCTACACCTTC. This encodes CASSPDRGRRGYTF.

This clonotype showed up just a few times. This chain uses TRBV7-2 with TRBJ2-3; D gene uncertain. This CDR3 contains 13 residues. The V end was cut by 5 bases, the J end by 6 bases, with 12 bases between. Germline V gene lookup returns CDR1 SGHTA and CDR2 FQGNSA. The CDR3 region is CASSLEVGDTQYF. DNA of the CDR3: TGTGCCAGCAGCCTAGAAGTTGGCGATACGCAGTATTTT.

The chain is built from TRBV24-1 and TRBJ2-5; possibly TRBD2 for D (5 bases). With 8 bases removed from V and 3 bases from J, the gap between germline ends came to 15 bases. The CDR3 spans 14 residues. CDR1 and CDR2 from the germline V gene are KGHDR and SFDVKD. The CDR3 bases are TGTGCCACCATGGACGCCCGGGGAAAAGAGACCCAGTACTTC. This sequence encodes CATMDARGKETQYF.

This clonotype was seen ten or more times. The rearrangement joins TRBV11-2 to TRBJ2-3, with D possibly matching TRBD2 (6 bases). Germline values: CDR1 SGHAT, CDR2 FQNNGV. This CDR3 is built from 16 residues. Trimming removed 5 bases from V and 4 bases from J, with 19 bases in between. CDR3 coding DNA: TGTGCCAGCAGCCCCCGCCGGGGGAACGTCGCAGATACGCAGTATTTT. Translated: CASSPRRGNVADTQYF.

This sequence joins TRBV3-1 and TRBJ2-6, with D uncertain. Trimming shortened V by 4 bases and J by 1 base, and 8 bases separated the two germline ends. The CDR3 extends over 15 amino acids. Per germline, CDR1 LGHDT and CDR2 YNNKEL (reference sequence). CDR3 residues: CASSPRRSGANVLTF. CDR3 sequence (DNA): TGTGCCAGCAGCCCCAGGCGATCTGGGGCCAACGTCCTGACTTTC.

This clonotype was seen repeatedly, ten times or more. The CDR3 nucleotides read TGCAGTGCTAGAGTTATCTGGCGGATGAATGAGCAGTTCTTC. Translating it yields CSARVIWRMNEQFF. The chain recombines TRBV20-1 with TRBJ2-1; D is unresolved. The V gene's germline CDR1 is DFQATT and CDR2 SNEGSKA (reference sequence). The CDR3 spans 14 residues. Trimming cost V 1 base and J 7 bases, with 14 bases left between them.

The chain carries TRBV20-1 and TRBJ2-5, with D maybe TRBD2 (6 bases). Germline assignment: CDR1 DFQATT and CDR2 SNEGSKA (reference sequence). The CDR3 spans 16 residues. Trimming left V 3 bases short and J 5 bases short, with 22 bases between. The CDR3 spells CSASKGARLVEETQYF. DNA for the CDR3: TGCAGTGCTAGTAAAGGGGCCAGACTAGTTGAGGAGACCCAGTACTTC.

The rearrangement joins TRBV5-4 to TRBJ1-4; D is unresolved. The CDR3 totals 12 residues. Trimming left V 2 bases short and J 10 bases short, with 9 bases between. CDR1 is SGHNT, CDR2 YYREEE, per germline (reference sequence). Here the CDR3 DNA reads TGTGCCAGCAGCTTTGACACGTCAAAACTGTTTTTT. This codes for CASSFDTSKLFF.

This clonotype was seen only a few times. J is TRBJ1-5 and V is TRBV4-2; D may be TRBD1 (5 bases). The V gene's germline CDR1 is LGHNA and CDR2 YNFKEQ. This CDR3 has 19 residues. The germline V and J ends were trimmed by 2 bases and 2 bases, with 22 bases remaining between them. The CDR3 sequence: CASSQPLAGTRHGNQPQHF. The CDR3 DNA sequence: TGTGCCAGCAGCCAACCCCTAGCGGGGACTCGGCACGGCAATCAGCCCCAGCATTTT.

The sample holds a few counts of this clonotype. The chain links TRBV5-4 to TRBJ2-5; 15 nucleotides agree with TRBD2. The V gene's germline CDR1 is SGHNT and CDR2 YYREEE (reference sequence). CDR3 length: 17 residues. V lost 6 bases and J lost 5; bases outside the gene matches: 11. CDR3 in amino acids: CASTRTSGGVISETQYF. CDR3 nucleotides: TGTGCCAGCACCCGGACTAGCGGGGGGGTGATAAGCGAGACCCAGTACTTC.

The chain recombines TRBV7-2 with TRBJ2-5; D ambiguous. The CDR3 has 13 residues. Germline assignment: CDR1 SGHTA and CDR2 FQGNSA. V was cut by 5 bases and J by 7 bases, with 14 bases left in between. The CDR3 loop is CASSIDLTGTQYF. In DNA form, the CDR3 reads TGTGCCAGCAGCATCGACTTAACCGGGACCCAGTACTTC.

The CDR3: CAISERTSGGLETQYF. CDR3 bases: TGTGCCATCAGTGAAAGGACTAGCGGGGGTCTGGAGACCCAGTACTTC. V usage is TRBV10-3 and J usage is TRBJ2-5; 13 bases agree with TRBD2. Germline V gene lookup returns CDR1 ENHRY and CDR2 SYGVKD. The CDR3 consists of 16 residues. The trim removed 3 bases at V and 5 bases at J, leaving 6 bases unmatched.

The V gene is TRBV12-5, the J gene TRBJ1-5, with D possibly being TRBD1 (6 bases). The CDR3 length is 16 residues. V was trimmed by 1 base and J by 8 bases, leaving 18 bases between them. Germline V lookup: CDR1 LGHNT, CDR2 FRNRAP. DNA of the CDR3: TGTGCTAGTGGTTTGGCCGGGGGGGCCGCAACGGAGCCCCAGCATTTT. Protein product: CASGLAGGAATEPQHF. The whole variable domain, filled in from reference TRBV12-5 and TRBJ1-5, reads DARVTQTPRHKVTEMGQEVTMRCQPILGHNTVFWYRQTMMQGLELLAYFRNRAPLDDSGMPKDRFSAEMPDATLATLKIQPSEPRDSAVYFCASGLAGGAATEPQHFGDGTRLSIL.

The rearrangement links TRBV27 to TRBJ1-5; weak D call: TRBD1 (6 bases). CDR3 size: 14 residues. Between the trimmed V and J ends, which lost 6 bases and 9 bases, there was a span of 18 bases. Germline CDR1 and CDR2: MNHEY and SMNVEV (reference sequence). The CDR3 nucleotides read TGTGCCAGCAGCCCGGGACAAGGTTCGCGGCCCCAGCATTTT. This sequence encodes CASSPGQGSRPQHF.